This TCR beta chain was recorded in a study of blood T cell repertoires in COVID-19. Whole-study context: Collection of acute and convalescent COVID-19 samples took place in the United States, Italy and Spain. The cDNA or gDNA used as material had been derived from T cells, B-cell-depleted T cells, or PBMCs.

V lost 0 bases to trimming and J lost 3 bases, with 12 bases between them. The CDR3 is 16 amino acids. Per germline, CDR1 SGHTA and CDR2 FQGNSA. Here immunoSEQ multiplex PCR was the method, and the copy in TCRdb shows in-frame clones only, minus some. Of around 270,000 clones in the sample, 70% to 90% were seen once. This chain connects TRBV7-2 to TRBJ2-1; weak D call: TRBD2 (6 bases). The origin of this receptor is a young man with active or convalescent COVID-19. The sequencing sample was made of peripheral blood. The CDR3 reads CASSLAGRGNYNEQFF. CDR3 coding DNA: TGTGCCAGCAGCTTAGCGGGGCGGGGAAACTACAATGAGCAGTTCTTC. Drawing the rest from reference TRBV7-2 and TRBJ2-1, the complete variable domain is GAGVSQSPSNKVTEKGKDVELRCDPISGHTALYWYRQSLGQGLEFLIYFQGNSAPDKSGLPSDRFSAERTGGSVSTLTIQRTQQEDSAVYLCASSLAGRGNYNEQFFGPGTRLTVL.